The clone carrying this T cell receptor beta chain was counted at least ten times. Its antigen is as yet unknown. This specimen belongs to a study of T cell repertoires in cytomegalovirus infection. Study in general: HLA-B-restricted CMV epitopes that are well studied were used alongside recently identified HLA-C-restricted ones. Matching HLA type and CMV infection were both indicated by public TCR beta signatures.

Using its own MiXCR run on the reads, TCRdb lists one record per CDR3 protein. This table holds 250,000 to 300,000 distinct CDR3 sequences, under 25% found once. Study findings and constraints: There were carriers of CMV plus the relevant HLA, and cumulative public TCR beta family frequency identified them. CMV-specific HLA-C-restricted TCR beta clonotypes dominated the ex vivo response.

The V end lost 1 base, the J end lost 0 bases, and 8 bases lay between the germline ends. The germline V gene has CDR1 SGHTA and CDR2 FQGNSA. The CDR3 covers 15 residues. Sample: cultured PBMCs, taken from culture after CMV antigen stimulation. The J gene is TRBJ2-3, the V gene TRBV7-2; TRBD2 might be the D (6 bases). The clonotype comes from a human donor in good health (CMV status not recorded). Some clones in this sample may be carry-over from other donors' samples. CDR3 in amino acids: CASSLDRESTDTQYF. CDR3 DNA: TGTGCCAGCAGCTTAGACCGGGAGAGCACAGATACGCAGTATTTT.